This T cell receptor beta chain was retrieved from a study of human T cells and chemical hapten exposure. Whole-study context: The study sensitized with 2% DPC on a roughly 2 cm by roughly 2 cm patch of upper inner arm skin. Findings and caveats of the study: Expanded TCRs clustered into significantly more large CDR3 similarity groups than controls, the analysis revealed. Donor immune responses may differ from healthy people's, since all donors had alopecia.

Individual cDNA molecules each carried unique molecular identifiers attached by the library. TCRdb re-called the RACE reads through MiXCR, storing one row per CDR3 protein. There are roughly 100,000 distinct CDR3 sequences in the sample; approximately 10% occur only once, and 3% to 4% lies in the top ten. This sample's time point: patch test 1, 2 weeks after DPC sensitization. As to treatment: therapeutic diphenylcyclopropenone sensitization with weekly scalp DPC. The table lists this clonotype with many counts. Its target is unknown. The trim removed 2 bases at V and 4 bases at J, leaving 9 bases unmatched. The CDR3 covers 16 residues. Germline V gene sequence: CDR1 SGHKS, CDR2 YYEKEE (reference sequence).

This receptor was identified in a middle-aged woman with alopecia areata. Some clones in this sample may be carry-over from other donors' samples. Sequencing was performed on whole blood, taken in connection with sensitization to the hapten diphenylcyclopropenone (DPC). The chain couples TRBV5-5 to TRBJ2-7; TRBD1 agrees at 10 bases. CDR3 DNA sequence: TGTGCCAGCAGCTTCTACCCGGGACAGGGGATATACGAGCAGTACTTC. Its protein is CASSFYPGQGIYEQYF.